The clone carrying this TCR beta chain was found once. Sequencing used immunoSEQ multiplex PCR; TCRdb keeps in-frame clones, though not all of them. This repertoire shows more than 100,000 clones, about 80% found once; its top ten account for roughly 15%. The data are from a study of blood T cell repertoires in COVID-19. The CDR3 is 13 amino acids. Per germline, CDR1 PRHDT and CDR2 FYEKMQ (reference sequence). Trimming took 5 bases from V and 6 from J, leaving 13 bases between them. V is TRBV13 and J is TRBJ1-1; tentative D call: TRBD1 (6 bases). Material for sequencing was peripheral blood. This TCR was recovered from a woman aged 45-65 years with acute or convalescent COVID-19. The CDR3 DNA sequence: TGTGCCAGCAGCCAGGGGAGGGTGGCTGAAGCTTTCTTT. This codes for CASSQGRVAEAFF.